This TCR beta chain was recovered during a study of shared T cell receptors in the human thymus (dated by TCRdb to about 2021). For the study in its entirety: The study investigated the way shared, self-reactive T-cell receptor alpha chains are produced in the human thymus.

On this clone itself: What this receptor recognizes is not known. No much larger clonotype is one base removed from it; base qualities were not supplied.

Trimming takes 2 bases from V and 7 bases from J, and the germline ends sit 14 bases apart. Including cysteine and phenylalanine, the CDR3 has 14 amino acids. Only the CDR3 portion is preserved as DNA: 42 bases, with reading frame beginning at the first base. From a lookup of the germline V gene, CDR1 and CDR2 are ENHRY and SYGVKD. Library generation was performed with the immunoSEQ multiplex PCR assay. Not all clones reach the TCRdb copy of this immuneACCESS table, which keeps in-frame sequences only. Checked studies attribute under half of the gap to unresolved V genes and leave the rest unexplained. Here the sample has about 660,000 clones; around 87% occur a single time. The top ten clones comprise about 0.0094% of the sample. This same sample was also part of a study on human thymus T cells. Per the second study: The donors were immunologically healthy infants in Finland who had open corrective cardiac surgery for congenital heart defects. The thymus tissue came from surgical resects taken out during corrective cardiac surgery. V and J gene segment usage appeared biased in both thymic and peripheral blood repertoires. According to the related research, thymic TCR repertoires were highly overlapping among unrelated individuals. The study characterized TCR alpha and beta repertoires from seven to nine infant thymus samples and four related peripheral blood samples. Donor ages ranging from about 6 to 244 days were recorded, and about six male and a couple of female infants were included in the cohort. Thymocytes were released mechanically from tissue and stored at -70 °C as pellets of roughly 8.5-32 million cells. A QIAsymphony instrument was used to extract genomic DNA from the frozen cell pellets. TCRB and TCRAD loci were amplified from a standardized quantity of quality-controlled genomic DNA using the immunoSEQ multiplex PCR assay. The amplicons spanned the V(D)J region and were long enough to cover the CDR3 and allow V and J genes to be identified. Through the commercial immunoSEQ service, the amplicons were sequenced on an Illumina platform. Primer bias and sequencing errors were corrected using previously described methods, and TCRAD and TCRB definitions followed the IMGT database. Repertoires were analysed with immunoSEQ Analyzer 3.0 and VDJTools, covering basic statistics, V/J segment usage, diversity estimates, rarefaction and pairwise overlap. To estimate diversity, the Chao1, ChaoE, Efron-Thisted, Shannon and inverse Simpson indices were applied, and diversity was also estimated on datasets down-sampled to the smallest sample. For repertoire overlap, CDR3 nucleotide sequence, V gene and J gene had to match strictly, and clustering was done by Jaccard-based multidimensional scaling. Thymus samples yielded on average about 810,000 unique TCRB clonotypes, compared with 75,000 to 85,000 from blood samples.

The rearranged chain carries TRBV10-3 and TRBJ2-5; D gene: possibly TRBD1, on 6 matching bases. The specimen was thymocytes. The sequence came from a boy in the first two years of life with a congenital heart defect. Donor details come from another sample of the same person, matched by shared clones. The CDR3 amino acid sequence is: CAISEGGEGGTQYF. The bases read TGTGCCATCAGTGAGGGGGGTGAAGGGGGGACCCAGTACTTC.